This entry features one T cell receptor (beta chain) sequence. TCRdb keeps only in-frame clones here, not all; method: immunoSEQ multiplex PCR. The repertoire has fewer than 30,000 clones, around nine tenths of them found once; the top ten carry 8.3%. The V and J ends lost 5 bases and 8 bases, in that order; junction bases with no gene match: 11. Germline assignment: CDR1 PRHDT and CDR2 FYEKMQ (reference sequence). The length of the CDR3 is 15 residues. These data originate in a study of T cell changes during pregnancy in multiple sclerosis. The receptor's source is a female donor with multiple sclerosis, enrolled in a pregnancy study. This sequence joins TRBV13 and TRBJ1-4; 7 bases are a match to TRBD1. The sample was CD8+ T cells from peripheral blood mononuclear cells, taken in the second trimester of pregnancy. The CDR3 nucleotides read TGTGCCAGCAGCCGAGCAAGGGGGCCTGGGGAAAAACTGTTTTTT. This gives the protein CASSRARGPGEKLFF.